This passage covers 20 T cell receptor beta chains from one sample sequenced in a study of regulatory T cells in long-lasting Graves disease. Time point denoted: newly diagnosed GD, antithyroid drugs for less than 3 months. The authors made the TCR library using RNA they extracted from PBMCs. Combining iRepertoire HTBI primers with Arm-PCR of CDR3 regions, the authors built TCR beta libraries. TCRdb re-called the multiplex PCR reads with MiXCR, one entry per CDR3 protein. The sample carries 350,000 to 400,000 distinct CDR3 sequences, under 20% recorded once. This sample also belongs to another study, concerning T cells in Graves' hyperthyroidism and ophthalmopathy.

Sequences were derived from peripheral blood mononuclear cells (PBMCs), sampled at new diagnosis, from a patient treated with antithyroid drugs. Receptor source: a woman between 18 and 29 years old with Graves disease.

As concerns this clonotype: A much bigger clone sits one base away, suggesting this may be a read error. The gene calls are TRBV27 and TRBJ2-7; no reliable D call. This CDR3 has 13 residues. The V gene lost 3 bases and the J gene lost 5 bases, with 11 bases spanning the gap. CDR1 is MNHEY, CDR2 SMNVEV, per germline (reference sequence). The CDR3 region has the DNA TGTGCCAGCAGTTTCCTGACGAAGGACGAGCAGTACTTC. This sequence encodes CASSFLTKDEQYF.

The V gene is TRBV12-5, the J gene TRBJ2-5; possibly TRBD1 for D (6 bases). CDR1 is LGHNT and CDR2 is FRNRAP in the germline V gene. The CDR3 sequence is 12 residues long. V gave up 6 bases and J gave up 2 bases, with 7 bases separating them. In nucleotides, the CDR3 is TGTGCTAGTGGGGACAGTCAAGAGACCCAGTACTTC. Translated: CASGDSQETQYF.

This clonotype was seen many times. The J gene is TRBJ2-6, the V gene TRBV28; 11 bases line up with TRBD2. Germline values: CDR1 MDHEN, CDR2 SYDVKM. The CDR3 spans 16 residues. Trimming cost V 10 bases and J 0 bases; bases outside gene matches: 5. The CDR3 loop is CATLGTSGSGANVLTF. The CDR3 bases are TGTGCCACCCTGGGGACTAGCGGCTCTGGGGCCAACGTCCTGACTTTC.

This clonotype was counted only a few times. This sequence joins TRBV6-8 and TRBJ1-3; D not resolved. The V end lost 3 bases, the J end lost 0 bases, and 9 bases lay between the germline ends. Looked up from germline, CDR1 is MNHGY and CDR2 is SAAAGT. The CDR3 runs to 15 residues. The chain's CDR3 is CASSYATSSGNTIYF. The DNA for the CDR3 is TGTGCCAGCAGTTATGCAACAAGCTCTGGAAACACCATATATTTT.

The rearrangement uses TRBV20-1 and TRBJ1-2, with D possibly being TRBD1 (5 bases). The CDR3 length is 13 residues. From germline, CDR1 is DFQATT and CDR2 SNEGSKA (reference sequence). Trimming removed 2 bases from V and 6 bases from J, with 13 bases in between. The CDR3 region is CSARLRVGDGYTF. The CDR3 DNA follows: TGCAGTGCTAGACTCCGGGTAGGGGATGGCTACACCTTC.

The chain links TRBV15 to TRBJ2-2; D may be TRBD2 (6 bases). Trimming took 8 bases from V and 1 from J, leaving 11 bases between them. The CDR3 is 14 amino acids. Germline-derived CDR1 and CDR2 are LNHNV and YYDKDF (reference sequence). CDR3 DNA: TGTGCCACCCAAGCGGGCGTGAACACCGGGGAGCTGTTTTTT. This codes for CATQAGVNTGELFF.

As for this clonotype: One base away lies a much larger clone, so this may be a sequencing read error. The chain joins TRBV28 to TRBJ1-5; D unclear. From germline, CDR1 is MDHEN and CDR2 SYDVKM. This CDR3 comprises 13 residues. CDR3 DNA sequence: TGTACCAGCAGTTTAGGGATTAATCAGCCCCAGCATTTT. Its translation: CTSSLGINQPQHF. Drawing the rest from reference TRBV28 and TRBJ1-5, the complete variable domain is DVKVTQSSRYLVKRTGEKVFLECVQDMDHENMFWYRQDPGLGLRLIYFSYDVKMKEKGDIPEGYSVSREKKERFSLILESASTNQTSMYLCTSSLGINQPQHFGDGTRLSIL.

This rearrangement joins TRBV7-9 to TRBJ2-2; TRBD2 aligns across 8 bases. The CDR3 has 17 residues. Per germline, CDR1 SEHNR and CDR2 FQNEAQ (reference sequence). The junction had 8 bases not matched to a gene; V was cut back by 5 bases and J by 0 bases. The DNA for the CDR3 is TGTGCCAGCAGCCCAGCGGGGGAACCGGCGAACACCGGGGAGCTGTTTTTT. This gives the protein CASSPAGEPANTGELFF. The variable domain in full, completed from reference TRBV7-9 and TRBJ2-2, reads DTGVSQNPRHKITKRGQNVTFRCDPISEHNRLYWYRQTLGQGPEFLTYFQNEAQLEKSRLLSDRFSAERPKGSFSTLEIQRTEQGDSAMYLCASSPAGEPANTGELFFGEGSRLTVL.

The gene calls are TRBV9 and TRBJ2-1, with D perhaps TRBD1 or TRBD2 (6 bases each). CDR1 is SGDLS and CDR2 is YYNGEE in the germline V gene. V was shortened by 0 bases and J by 7 bases, with 14 bases between the two germline ends. The CDR3 runs to 15 residues. The CDR3 sequence: CASSVGGGNLNEQFF. CDR3 DNA: TGTGCCAGCAGCGTAGGAGGGGGGAACTTAAATGAGCAGTTCTTC.

This clonotype was counted a few times. The J gene is TRBJ1-2, the V gene TRBV6-2 or TRBV6-3, with D uncertain. Germline V gene data show CDR1 as MNHEY and CDR2 as SVGEGT. The CDR3 is made up of 15 amino acids. V gave up 6 bases and J gave up 4 bases, with 18 bases separating them. CDR3 region: CASSHPNRDGYGYTF. Written as DNA, the CDR3 is TGTGCCAGCAGCCACCCTAACAGAGACGGCTATGGCTACACCTTC.

As for this clonotype: This likely reflects a read error, since a far larger clone is one base away. This chain's CDR3 is CASSLASAALREQYF. The CDR3 DNA is TGTGCCAGCAGCTTAGCTAGCGCGGCTCTGAGGGAGCAGTACTTC. The chain employs TRBV11-2 and TRBJ2-7; the D gene is possibly TRBD2 (6 bases). Germline CDR1 is SGHAT and CDR2 is FQNNGV. V shed 1 base and J shed 7 bases, with 17 bases lying between them. The CDR3 is 15 residues long.

This clonotype was counted many times. The rearrangement links TRBV2 to TRBJ1-5; D not resolved. V lost 3 bases and J lost 5, with 8 bases in between. The CDR3 totals 13 residues. Looked up from germline, CDR1 is SNHLY and CDR2 is FYNNEI. This CDR3 is CASSDQVYQPQHF. CDR3 in DNA: TGTGCCAGCAGTGACCAGGTATATCAGCCCCAGCATTTT.

Regarding this clonotype: A read error may explain this, as a much larger clone is one base away. In DNA, the CDR3 is TGTGCCAGCAGTTCAGGTCAGAAAAATCAGCCCCAGCATTTT. As protein: CASSSGQKNQPQHF. The rearrangement links TRBV28 to TRBJ1-5; D gene uncertain. Germline-derived CDR1 and CDR2 are MDHEN and SYDVKM. V lost 4 bases, J lost 4 bases, and 11 bases lay in between. The CDR3 loop spans 14 amino acids.

This clonotype appeared many times. The gene calls are TRBV10-1 and TRBJ2-3; D is tentatively TRBD1 or TRBD2 (5 bases each). Germline V gene lookup returns CDR1 WNHNN and CDR2 SYGVQD (reference sequence). The CDR3 spans 15 residues. The V gene lost 6 bases and the J gene lost 1 base, with 14 bases spanning the gap. The CDR3 loop is CASSPRDPGTDTQYF. The DNA of the CDR3 is TGCGCCAGCAGCCCCCGGGACCCAGGCACAGATACGCAGTATTTT.

The gene calls are TRBV9 and TRBJ2-2; 12 bases map to TRBD2. The germline CDR1 and CDR2 sequences are SGDLS and YYNGEE. This CDR3 has 18 amino acids. Trimming removed 3 bases from V and 1 base from J; junction bases left unmatched: 7. CDR3 nucleotides: TGTGCCAGCAGCGCCGGGCTAGCGGGGGGGAGGAACACCGGGGAGCTGTTTTTT. Protein: CASSAGLAGGRNTGELFF.

This chain links TRBV5-1 with TRBJ2-1; 9 bases map to TRBD2. The V segment lost 0 bases and the J segment 3 bases; nucleotides outside the gene matches: 4. The CDR3 length is 16 residues. The V gene's germline CDR1 is SGHRS and CDR2 YFSETQ. CDR3 sequence: CASSLATSGFYNEQFF. The CDR3 DNA sequence: TGCGCCAGCAGCTTGGCGACTAGCGGATTCTACAATGAGCAGTTCTTC.

This clonotype has only a few counts. J is TRBJ2-5 and V is TRBV20-1; 7 bases agree with TRBD2. V lost 3 bases, J lost 2 bases, and 3 bases stayed unmatched. Germline V gene sequence: CDR1 DFQATT, CDR2 SNEGSKA (reference sequence). CDR3 length equals 13 residues. Here the CDR3 reads CSASMGGQETQYF. Written as DNA, the CDR3 is TGCAGTGCTAGTATGGGGGGGCAAGAGACCCAGTACTTC.

The chain couples TRBV20-1 to TRBJ1-5; D is ambiguous. Germline values: CDR1 DFQATT, CDR2 SNEGSKA (reference sequence). This CDR3 contains 15 residues. With 5 bases removed from V and 1 base from J, the gap between germline ends came to 15 bases. The CDR3 loop is CSAPTFLGSNQPQHF. CDR3 coding DNA: TGCAGTGCTCCTACTTTCCTCGGGAGCAATCAGCCCCAGCATTTT.

The V call is TRBV20-1, the J call TRBJ1-2; maybe TRBD1 (6 bases). Germline assignment: CDR1 DFQATT and CDR2 SNEGSKA (reference sequence). The CDR3 covers 14 residues. V lost 3 bases, J lost 8 bases, and 19 bases lay in between. CDR3 residues: CSASLSTGLGGYTF. The CDR3 nucleotides are TGCAGTGCTAGTCTGTCAACAGGGCTCGGAGGCTACACCTTC.

This clonotype has a count of ten or more. The chain is built from TRBV20-1 and TRBJ1-5; D remains ambiguous. Trimming pared 3 bases from V and 3 bases from J, leaving 9 bases between. Germline V gene data show CDR1 as DFQATT and CDR2 as SNEGSKA (reference sequence). The CDR3 runs to 13 residues. This CDR3 reads CSARWELNQPQHF. CDR3 sequence (DNA): TGCAGTGCTAGGTGGGAGCTCAATCAGCCCCAGCATTTT.